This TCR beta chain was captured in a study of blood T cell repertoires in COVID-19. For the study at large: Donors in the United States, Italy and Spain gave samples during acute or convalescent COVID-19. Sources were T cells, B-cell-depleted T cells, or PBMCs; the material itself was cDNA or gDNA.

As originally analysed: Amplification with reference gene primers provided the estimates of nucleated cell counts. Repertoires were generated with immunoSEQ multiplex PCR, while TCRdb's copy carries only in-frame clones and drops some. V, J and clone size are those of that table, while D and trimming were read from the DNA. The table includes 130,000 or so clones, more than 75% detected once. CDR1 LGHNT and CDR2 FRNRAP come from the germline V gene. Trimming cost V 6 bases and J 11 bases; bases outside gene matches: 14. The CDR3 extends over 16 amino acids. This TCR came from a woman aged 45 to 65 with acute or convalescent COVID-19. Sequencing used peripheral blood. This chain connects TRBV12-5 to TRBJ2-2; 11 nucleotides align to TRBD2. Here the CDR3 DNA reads TGTGCTAGTGGCTCCGGGACTAGCGGTGTTGACCTCGAGCTGTTTTTT. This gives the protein CASGSGTSGVDLELFF.